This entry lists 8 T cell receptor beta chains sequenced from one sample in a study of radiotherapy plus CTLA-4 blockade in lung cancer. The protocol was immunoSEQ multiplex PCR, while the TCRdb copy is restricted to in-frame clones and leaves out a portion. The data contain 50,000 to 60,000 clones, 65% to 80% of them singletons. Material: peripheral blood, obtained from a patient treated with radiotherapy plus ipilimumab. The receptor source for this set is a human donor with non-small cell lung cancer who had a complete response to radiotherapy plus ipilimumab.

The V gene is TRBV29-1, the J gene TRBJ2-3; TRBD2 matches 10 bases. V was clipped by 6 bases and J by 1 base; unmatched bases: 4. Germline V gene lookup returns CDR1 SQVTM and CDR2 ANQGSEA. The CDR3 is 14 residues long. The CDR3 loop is CSVGTSAGTDTQYF. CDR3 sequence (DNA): TGCAGCGTCGGGACTAGCGCCGGCACAGATACGCAGTATTTT.

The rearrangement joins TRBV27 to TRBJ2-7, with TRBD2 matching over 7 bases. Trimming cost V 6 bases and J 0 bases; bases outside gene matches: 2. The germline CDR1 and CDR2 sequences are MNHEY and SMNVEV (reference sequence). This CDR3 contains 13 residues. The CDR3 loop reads CASRGTTSYEQYV. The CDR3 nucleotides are TGTGCCAGCAGGGGGACTACCTCCTACGAGCAGTACGTC.

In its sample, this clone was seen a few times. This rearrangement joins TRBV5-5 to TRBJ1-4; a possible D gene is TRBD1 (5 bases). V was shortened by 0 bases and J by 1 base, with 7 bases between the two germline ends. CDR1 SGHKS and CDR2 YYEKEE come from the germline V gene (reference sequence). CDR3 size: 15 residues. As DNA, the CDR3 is TGTGCCAGCAGCTTGGTAGGGGAAACTAATGAAAAACTGTTTTTT. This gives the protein CASSLVGETNEKLFF.

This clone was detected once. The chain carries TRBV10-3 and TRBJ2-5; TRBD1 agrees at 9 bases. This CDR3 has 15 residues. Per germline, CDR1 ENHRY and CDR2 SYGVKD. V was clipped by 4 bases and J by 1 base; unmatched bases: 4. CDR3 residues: CAISAGTGFQETQYF. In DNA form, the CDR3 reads TGTGCCATCAGTGCCGGGACAGGGTTCCAAGAGACCCAGTACTTC.

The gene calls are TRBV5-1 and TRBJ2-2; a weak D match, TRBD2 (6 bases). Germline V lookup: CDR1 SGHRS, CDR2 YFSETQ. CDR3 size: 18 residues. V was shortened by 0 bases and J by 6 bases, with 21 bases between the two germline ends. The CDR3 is CASSLEFRGNTGAGELFF. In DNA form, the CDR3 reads TGCGCCAGCAGCTTGGAATTCCGGGGAAACACGGGGGCCGGGGAGCTGTTTTTT.

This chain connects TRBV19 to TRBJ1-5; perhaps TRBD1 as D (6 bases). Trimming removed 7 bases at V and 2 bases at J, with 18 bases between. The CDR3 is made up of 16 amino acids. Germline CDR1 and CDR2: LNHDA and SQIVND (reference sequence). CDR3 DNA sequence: TGTGCCAGTACCGAACAGGGTTATGTGGGCAATCAGCCCCAGCATTTT. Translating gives CASTEQGYVGNQPQHF.

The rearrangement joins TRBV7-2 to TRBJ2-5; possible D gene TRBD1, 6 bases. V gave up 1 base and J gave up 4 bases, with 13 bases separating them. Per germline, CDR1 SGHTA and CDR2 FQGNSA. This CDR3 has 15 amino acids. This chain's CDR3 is CASSLDGTRGETQYF. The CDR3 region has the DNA TGTGCCAGCAGCTTAGATGGGACAAGGGGAGAGACCCAGTACTTC.

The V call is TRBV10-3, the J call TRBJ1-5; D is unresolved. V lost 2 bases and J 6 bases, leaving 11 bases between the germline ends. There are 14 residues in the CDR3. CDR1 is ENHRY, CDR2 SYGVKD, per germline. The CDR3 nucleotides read TGTGCCATCAGTGAGGGTAGCTATGTTCAGCCCCAGCATTTT. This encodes CAISEGSYVQPQHF.